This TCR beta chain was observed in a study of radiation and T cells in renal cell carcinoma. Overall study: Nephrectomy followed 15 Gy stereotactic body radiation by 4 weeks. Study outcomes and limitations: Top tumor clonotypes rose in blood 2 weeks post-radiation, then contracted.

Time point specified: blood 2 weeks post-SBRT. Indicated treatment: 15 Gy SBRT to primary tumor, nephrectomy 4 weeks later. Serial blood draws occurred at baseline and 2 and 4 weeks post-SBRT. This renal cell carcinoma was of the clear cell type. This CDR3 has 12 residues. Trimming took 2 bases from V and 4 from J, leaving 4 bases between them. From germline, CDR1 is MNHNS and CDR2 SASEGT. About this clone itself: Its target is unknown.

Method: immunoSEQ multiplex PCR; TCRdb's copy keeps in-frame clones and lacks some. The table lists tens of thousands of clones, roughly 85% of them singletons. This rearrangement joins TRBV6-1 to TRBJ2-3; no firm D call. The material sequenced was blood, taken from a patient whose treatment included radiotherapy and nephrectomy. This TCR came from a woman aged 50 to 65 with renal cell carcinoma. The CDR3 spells CASSEMADTQYF. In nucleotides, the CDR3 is TGTGCCAGCAGTGAAATGGCAGATACGCAGTATTTT.